The source of this T cell receptor (beta chain) is a study of cytomegalovirus exposure and HLA in healthy donors. Comment on this clone: No antigen is known for it.

The CDR3 length is 22 residues. Study-wide results and limits: As was reported, the HLA-A and HLA-B alleles of most subjects were accurately predicted from TCR beta sequences. Later analysis demonstrated an association between a missense DCLRE1C variant and TCR beta V- and J-gene trimming.

PCR primers comprised 60 Vbeta and 13 Jbeta primers. Generated by immunoSEQ multiplex PCR, the TCRdb table keeps only in-frame clones and is missing some. The table has 90,000 to 130,000 clones, roughly 83% seen once. The donors comprised healthy bone marrow donors. What was sequenced was PBMCs. The genes are TRBV12-2 and TRBJ2-1; TRBD1 is the table's D call, not checked against the DNA. TRBV12-2 is shown as a pseudogene. The clonotype comes from a woman between 18 and 29 years old in good health and CMV-seropositive. The CDR3 is CASRLASETGDIFLRSYNEQFF. The CDR3 DNA is TGTGCAAGTCGCTTAGCGAGCGAAACAGGGGACATATTCCTCCGCTCCTACAATGAGCAGTTCTTC.